Listed here are 10 T cell receptor beta chains from one sample, sequenced in a study of cytomegalovirus exposure and HLA in healthy donors. PCR involved 60 Vbeta and 13 Jbeta primers. The protocol was immunoSEQ multiplex PCR, while the TCRdb copy is restricted to in-frame clones and leaves out a portion. Of 95,000 to 150,000 clones listed, roughly 80% are singletons. Sequencing was done on a sample of PBMCs. Source of these receptors: a man aged 25 to 40 in good health and CMV-seronegative.

Comments on this clone: Sequence at one end of the junction differs from germline and may be a read error. The chain joins TRBV7-9 to TRBJ1-1; D perhaps matches TRBD1 (5 bases). Germline CDR1 reads SEHNR; CDR2 reads FQNEAQ (reference sequence). The length of the CDR3 is 14 residues. The CDR3 loop reads CSSSPPLDSTEAFF. In DNA, the CDR3 is TGTTCCAGCAGCCCTCCATTAGACAGCACTGAAGCTTTCTTT.

The chain carries TRBV4-1 and TRBJ2-2, with TRBD1 identical over 8 bases. CDR3 size: 18 residues. Germline CDR1 is MGHRA and CDR2 is YSYEKL. V shed 1 base and J 0 bases; nucleotides not matched to a gene: 7. The CDR3 DNA reads as TGCGCCAGCAGCCAAGTTTTGGGACAGGACACGAACACCGGGGAGCTGTTTTTT. Translated: CASSQVLGQDTNTGELFF.

The chain employs TRBV5-1 and TRBJ2-1; 10 nucleotides match TRBD2. CDR1 SGHRS and CDR2 YFSETQ come from the germline V gene. V lost 3 bases and J lost 0; bases outside the gene matches: 6. The CDR3 spans 17 residues. Here the CDR3 reads CASSSTPSGSSYNEQFF. CDR3 sequence (DNA): TGCGCCAGCAGCTCGACGCCTAGCGGGAGCTCCTACAATGAGCAGTTCTTC.

The V and J genes are TRBV13 and TRBJ2-7; D might be TRBD2 (5 bases). The CDR3 length is 12 residues. Germline CDR1 is PRHDT and CDR2 is FYEKMQ (reference sequence). The V end was cut by 5 bases, the J end by 6 bases, with 11 bases between. The CDR3, as DNA: TGTGCCAGCAGCATGAGGACTGTCGAGCAGTACTTC. Translation: CASSMRTVEQYF. The full variable domain, with the rest looked up from reference TRBV13 and TRBJ2-7, is AAGVIQSPRHLIKEKRETATLKCYPIPRHDTVYWYQQGPGQDPQFLISFYEKMQSDKGSIPDRFSAQQFSDYHSELNMSSLELGDSALYFCASSMRTVEQYFGPGTRLTVT.

The table lists this clone with a count of one. This chain links TRBV19 with TRBJ2-1, with D possibly matching TRBD2 (5 bases). This CDR3 spans 17 amino acids. Trimming took 3 bases from V and 0 from J, leaving 15 bases between them. From germline, CDR1 is LNHDA and CDR2 SQIVND (reference sequence). DNA of the CDR3: TGTGCCAGTAGTATTTCGGGTCTTGGGAGCTCCTACAATGAGCAGTTCTTC. Amino acid sequence: CASSISGLGSSYNEQFF.

The rearrangement links TRBV5-1 to TRBJ1-3; D gene ambiguous. The germline V gene encodes CDR1 SGHRS and CDR2 YFSETQ. The CDR3 covers 16 residues. Trimming removed 3 bases from V and 4 bases from J, with 17 bases in between. The CDR3 DNA reads as TGCGCCAGCAGCTCCACCGGACGTGGGAGGGGAAACACCATATATTTT. Amino acids: CASSSTGRGRGNTIYF.

The chain employs TRBV11-2 and TRBJ1-2; D gene uncertain. The CDR3 is 12 amino acids. Trimming pared 4 bases from V and 2 bases from J, leaving 5 bases between. Germline assignment: CDR1 SGHAT and CDR2 FQNNGV. The DNA for the CDR3 is TGTGCCAGCAGCTCTCAGAACTATGGCTACACCTTC. As protein: CASSSQNYGYTF.

The V gene is TRBV13, the J gene TRBJ1-3, with 9 bases identical to TRBD1. Germline values: CDR1 PRHDT, CDR2 FYEKMQ (reference sequence). The junction had 10 bases not matched to a gene; V was cut back by 4 bases and J by 0 bases. This CDR3 region has 18 residues. The CDR3 loop is CASSSVLTGGSSGNTIYF. Written as DNA, the CDR3 is TGTGCCAGCAGCTCCGTTTTGACAGGGGGAAGCTCTGGAAACACCATATATTTT.

The chain has TRBV29-1 and TRBJ2-5; 7 bases are a match to TRBD1. The CDR3 loop spans 12 amino acids. With V trimmed by 4 bases and J by 5 bases, 4 bases remained unmatched. Germline CDR1 reads SQVTM; CDR2 reads ANQGSEA. The CDR3 DNA sequence: TGCAGCGTTGGACAGGGTCGGGAGACCCAGTACTTC. Residues: CSVGQGRETQYF.

V gene TRBV28 combines with J gene TRBJ2-2, with a possible D match to TRBD2 (5 bases). The CDR3 spans 15 residues. Trimming took off 6 bases at V and 0 bases at J, with 11 bases between the two ends. The V gene's germline CDR1 is MDHEN and CDR2 SYDVKM. CDR3 residues: CASRILGANTGELFF. CDR3 coding DNA: TGTGCCAGCAGAATCCTCGGGGCGAACACCGGGGAGCTGTTTTTT.